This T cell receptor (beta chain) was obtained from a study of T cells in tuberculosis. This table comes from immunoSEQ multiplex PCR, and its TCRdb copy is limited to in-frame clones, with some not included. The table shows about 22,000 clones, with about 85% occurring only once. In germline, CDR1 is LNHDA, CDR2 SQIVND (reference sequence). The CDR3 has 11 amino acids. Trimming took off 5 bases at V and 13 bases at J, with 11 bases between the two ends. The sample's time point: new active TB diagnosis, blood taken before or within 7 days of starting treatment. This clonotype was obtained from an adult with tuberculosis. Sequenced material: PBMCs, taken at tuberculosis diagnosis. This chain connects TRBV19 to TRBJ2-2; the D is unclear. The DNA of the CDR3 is TGTGCCAGTAGTTCCGGGTCTGGGCTGTTTTTT. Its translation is CASSSGSGLFF.